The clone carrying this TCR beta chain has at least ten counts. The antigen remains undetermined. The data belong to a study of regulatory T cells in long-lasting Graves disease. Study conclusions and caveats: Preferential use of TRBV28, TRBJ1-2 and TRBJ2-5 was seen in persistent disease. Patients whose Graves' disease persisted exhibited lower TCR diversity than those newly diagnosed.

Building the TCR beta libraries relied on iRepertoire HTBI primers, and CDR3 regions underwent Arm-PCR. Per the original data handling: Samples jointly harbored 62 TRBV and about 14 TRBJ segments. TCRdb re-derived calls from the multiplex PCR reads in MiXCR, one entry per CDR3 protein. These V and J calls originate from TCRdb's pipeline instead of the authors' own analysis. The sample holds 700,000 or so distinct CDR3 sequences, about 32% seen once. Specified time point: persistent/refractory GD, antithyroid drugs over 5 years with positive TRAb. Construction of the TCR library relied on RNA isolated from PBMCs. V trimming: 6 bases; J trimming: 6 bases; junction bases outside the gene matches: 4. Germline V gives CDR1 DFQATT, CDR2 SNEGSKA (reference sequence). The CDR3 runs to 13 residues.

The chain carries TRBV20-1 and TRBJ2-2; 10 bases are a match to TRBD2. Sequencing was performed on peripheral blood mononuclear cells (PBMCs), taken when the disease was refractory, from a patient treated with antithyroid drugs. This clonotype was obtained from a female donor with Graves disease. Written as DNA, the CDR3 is TGCAGTGCCATCGGGACTAGCGCCGGGGAGCTGTTTTTT. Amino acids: CSAIGTSAGELFF.